The 29 T cell receptor beta chains below were found in one sample sequenced in a study of Ad26.COV2.S vaccination and SARS-CoV-2 variants. Produced via immunoSEQ multiplex PCR; TCRdb's table is partial and in-frame only. Of 350,000 to 400,000 clones listed, around nine tenths are singletons. Treatment noted: over 15 received Ad26.COV2.S at low or high dose, single or two shots; about 5 received placebo; per-sample allocation not given. Each sample was drawn 63 days after the first injection (of vaccine or placebo). The material was peripheral blood, obtained in a trial of Ad26.COV2.S vaccine versus placebo. The origin of the receptors is a person between 18 and 65 years old who received the Ad26.COV2.S COVID-19 vaccine or a placebo.

V is TRBV5-1 and J is TRBJ1-2; tentatively, D is TRBD1 (6 bases). The length of the CDR3 is 18 residues. V gave up 1 base and J gave up 0 bases, with 19 bases separating them. In germline, CDR1 is SGHRS, CDR2 YFSETQ. The DNA for the CDR3 is TGCGCCAGCAGCTTGAAGTTTGTTACAGGGAGGGCTAACTATGGCTACACCTTC. Its translation: CASSLKFVTGRANYGYTF.

This clone was seen a single time. The chain employs TRBV5-5 and TRBJ2-7, with D perhaps TRBD2 (6 bases). Germline V gives CDR1 SGHKS, CDR2 YYEKEE (reference sequence). This CDR3 contains 16 residues. V lost 4 bases to trimming and J lost 0 bases, with 17 bases between them. The CDR3 loop is CASSDGGARSSYEQYF. The CDR3 DNA follows: TGTGCCAGCAGCGACGGAGGGGCGAGGAGCTCCTACGAGCAGTACTTC.

The gene calls are TRBV11-2 and TRBJ1-1; D is ambiguous. Deletions cut 5 bases from V and 3 bases from J, with 10 bases between. The length of the CDR3 is 13 residues. CDR1 is SGHAT, CDR2 FQNNGV, per germline. The CDR3 spells CASSVGRYTEAFF. The CDR3 DNA reads TGTGCCAGCAGCGTCGGCAGGTACACTGAAGCTTTCTTT.

This clone was detected a few times. CDR3 in amino acids: CASSMAGIYEQYF. In DNA form, the CDR3 reads TGTGCCAGTAGTATGGCCGGAATCTACGAGCAGTACTTC. This chain links TRBV19 with TRBJ2-7; D not certain. Germline loops: CDR1 LNHDA, CDR2 SQIVND (reference sequence). There are 13 residues in the CDR3. V was pared by 3 bases and J by 3 bases, with 9 bases between.

The chain recombines TRBV30 with TRBJ2-4; the D gene is possibly TRBD2 (6 bases). V was pared by 1 base and J by 3 bases, with 13 bases between. Germline CDR1 reads GTSNPN; CDR2 reads SVGIG (reference sequence). CDR3 size: 15 residues. Written as DNA, the CDR3 is TGTGCCTGGAGTGGGGGCGGGGCAGGCAAAAACATTCAGTACTTC. This translates into CAWSGGGAGKNIQYF.

J is TRBJ1-3 and V is TRBV7-9; D gene uncertain. Looked up from germline, CDR1 is SEHNR and CDR2 is FQNEAQ (reference sequence). This CDR3 has 15 residues. V lost 5 bases, J lost 0 bases, and 11 bases lay in between. The DNA of the CDR3 is TGTGCCAGCAGCCAGGACGTAAACTCTGGAAACACCATATATTTT. Translation gives CASSQDVNSGNTIYF.

The chain combines TRBV14 with TRBJ2-7; D gene ambiguous. The CDR3 sequence is 14 residues long. Between the trimmed V and J ends, which lost 0 bases and 2 bases, there was a span of 8 bases. Germline V gene data show CDR1 as SGHDN and CDR2 as FVKESK. The CDR3 here is CASSQEVRAYEQYF. The CDR3 nucleotides read TGTGCCAGCAGCCAAGAGGTCCGTGCCTACGAGCAGTACTTC.

As regards this clone: One junction end does not reproduce the germline sequence, and a read error may be involved. The V and J genes are TRBV7-7 and TRBJ2-5; 9 bases map to TRBD2. Germline assignment: CDR1 SSHAT and CDR2 FNYEAQ (reference sequence). The CDR3 is 15 amino acids. Here the CDR3 reads CASSLVAGVQETQYF. CDR3 in DNA: TGTGCTAGCAGCTTAGTAGCGGGGGTCCAAGAGACCCAGTACTTC. Looking up the rest from reference TRBV7-7 and TRBJ2-5 gives the full variable domain: GAGVSQSPRYKVTKRGQDVTLRCDPISSHATLYWYQQALGQGPEFLTYFNYEAQPDKSGLPSDRFSAERPEGSISTLTIQRTEQRDSAMYRCASSLVAGVQETQYFGPGTRLLVL.

This clone was seen more than once but under ten times. The chain's CDR3 is CAWSQAGALNYGYTF. CDR3 DNA: TGTGCCTGGAGTCAGGCGGGGGCGCTTAACTATGGCTACACCTTC. V usage is TRBV30 and J usage is TRBJ1-2; D possibly corresponds to TRBD1 (6 bases). Germline V CDR1 and CDR2: GTSNPN, SVGIG (reference sequence). Trimming removed 2 bases at V and 1 base at J, with 14 bases between. This CDR3 has 15 amino acids. Using reference TRBV30 and TRBJ1-2 for the parts outside the CDR3, the full variable domain is SQTIHQWPATLVQPVGSPLSLECTVEGTSNPNLYWYRQAAGRGLQLLFYSVGIGQISSEVPQNLSASRPQDRQFILSSKKLLLSDSGFYLCAWSQAGALNYGYTFGSGTRLTVV.

V is TRBV7-6 and J is TRBJ1-4, with 10 bases identical to TRBD1. CDR1 and CDR2 (germline): SGHVS, FNYEAQ. With 3 bases clipped from V and 0 bases from J, the junction kept 1 base outside the gene matches. CDR3 length: 16 residues. CDR3 in amino acids: CASSLGQGTTNEKLFF. The CDR3 region has the DNA TGTGCCAGCAGCTTGGGACAGGGGACAACTAATGAAAAACTGTTTTTT. Using reference TRBV7-6 and TRBJ1-4 for the parts outside the CDR3, the full variable domain is GAGVSQSPRYKVTKRGQDVALRCDPISGHVSLYWYRQALGQGPEFLTYFNYEAQQDKSGLPNDRFSAERPEGSISTLTIQRTEQRDSAMYRCASSLGQGTTNEKLFFGSGTQLSVL.

This sequence joins TRBV7-2 and TRBJ2-1; 9 bases map to TRBD2. J lost 8 bases, V lost 2 bases, and 16 bases had no gene match. The CDR3 has 18 residues. Germline CDR1 reads SGHTA; CDR2 reads FQGNSA. This chain's CDR3 is CASSLRMPRGGAPDEQFF. CDR3 coding DNA: TGTGCCAGCAGCTTAAGGATGCCGCGCGGGGGGGCCCCCGATGAGCAGTTCTTC.

The V and J genes are TRBV19 and TRBJ2-1; D remains ambiguous. Germline V gives CDR1 LNHDA, CDR2 SQIVND (reference sequence). V was trimmed by 5 bases and J by 9 bases, leaving 17 bases between them. The CDR3 contains 14 residues. The CDR3 sequence is CASSLGTLAGEQFF. Written as DNA, the CDR3 is TGTGCCAGTAGTCTGGGTACGCTTGCCGGTGAGCAGTTCTTC.

This clone was observed once. This rearrangement joins TRBV18 to TRBJ1-4; 11 nucleotides agree with TRBD1. The germline V gene encodes CDR1 KGHSH and CDR2 LQKENI. This CDR3 has 15 amino acids. V was pared by 5 bases and J by 7 bases, with 6 bases of the junction left unmatched. In DNA form, the CDR3 reads TGTGCCAGCTCAACGGGACAGGGGGTTACTGAAAAACTGTTTTTT. The encoded protein is CASSTGQGVTEKLFF.

The V and J genes are TRBV7-9 and TRBJ1-2, with D tentatively TRBD1 (6 bases). Between the trimmed V and J ends, which lost 5 bases and 6 bases, there was a span of 16 bases. The CDR3 length is 14 residues. Germline lookup yields CDR1 SEHNR and CDR2 FQNEAQ (reference sequence). The chain's CDR3 is CASSPGTPVHGYTF. In nucleotides, the CDR3 is TGTGCCAGCAGCCCCGGGACACCGGTCCATGGCTACACCTTC.

The V and J genes are TRBV2 and TRBJ1-5, with D uncertain. The germline gives CDR1 SNHLY, CDR2 FYNNEI. V was shortened by 3 bases and J by 7 bases, with 16 bases between the two germline ends. This CDR3 has 15 amino acids. CDR3 sequence: CASSENRPRAQPQHF. The CDR3 DNA follows: TGTGCCAGCAGTGAGAACCGGCCTCGGGCCCAGCCCCAGCATTTT.

The rearrangement links TRBV3-1 (or the pseudogene TRBV3-2) to TRBJ2-7, with D possibly matching TRBD2 (7 bases). Germline CDR1 and CDR2: LGHDT and YNNKEL (reference sequence). V dropped 3 bases and J dropped 2 bases, with 11 bases sitting between them. The CDR3 totals 14 residues. The DNA for the CDR3 is TGTGCCAGCAGCCATCGGGGGGCGACCTACGAGCAGTACTTC. Residues: CASSHRGATYEQYF.

This chain links TRBV7-2 with TRBJ2-2; 9 bases line up with TRBD1. Trimming cost V 1 base and J 6 bases; bases outside gene matches: 6. CDR3 length: 16 amino acids. CDR1 and CDR2 from the germline V gene are SGHTA and FQGNSA. CDR3 amino acids: CASSLVGTGPAGELFF. CDR3 bases: TGTGCCAGCAGCTTAGTAGGGACAGGGCCCGCCGGGGAGCTGTTTTTT.

This rearrangement joins TRBV7-9 to TRBJ2-5; D assignment may be TRBD1 or TRBD2 (5 bases each). The germline V gene encodes CDR1 SEHNR and CDR2 FQNEAQ (reference sequence). The CDR3 has 16 amino acids. V was cut by 5 bases and J by 1 base, with 17 bases left in between. The CDR3 sequence: CASSPSGVGGQETQYF. CDR3 DNA: TGTGCCAGCAGCCCAAGCGGCGTTGGGGGCCAAGAGACCCAGTACTTC.

The V and J genes are TRBV19 and TRBJ1-1; D ambiguous. The V and J ends lost 7 bases and 0 bases respectively, with 15 bases between them. This CDR3 contains 15 residues. The V gene's germline CDR1 is LNHDA and CDR2 SQIVND (reference sequence). The DNA of the CDR3 is TGTGCCAGTACCGAGACCATAACCATGAACACTGAAGCTTTCTTT. It is translated as CASTETITMNTEAFF. Full variable domain (outside the CDR3, taken from reference TRBV19 and TRBJ1-1): DGGITQSPKYLFRKEGQNVTLSCEQNLNHDAMYWYRQDPGQGLRLIYYSQIVNDFQKGDIAEGYSVSREKKESFPLTVTSAQKNPTAFYLCASTETITMNTEAFFGQGTRLTVV.

Points on this clone: This CDR3 is also generated by other DNA sequences in the sample. The chain recombines TRBV7-2 with TRBJ1-2; D not certain. The CDR3 extends over 14 amino acids. The V gene lost 1 base and the J gene lost 2 bases, with 8 bases spanning the gap. Germline V gives CDR1 SGHTA, CDR2 FQGNSA. CDR3 DNA sequence: TGTGCCAGCAGCTTAGGAACTGGGAACTATGGCTACACCTTC. This gives the protein CASSLGTGNYGYTF.

V is TRBV5-1 and J is TRBJ1-2, with 8 positions matching TRBD1. CDR3 size: 14 residues. The germline V gene encodes CDR1 SGHRS and CDR2 YFSETQ. The trim removed 3 bases at V and 6 bases at J, leaving 7 bases unmatched. The chain's CDR3 is CASSSDREGNGYTF. CDR3 DNA: TGCGCCAGCAGCTCGGACAGGGAAGGGAATGGCTACACCTTC.

The chain has TRBV7-2 and TRBJ1-3; D may be TRBD1 (6 bases). Between the trimmed V and J ends, which lost 5 bases and 2 bases, there was a span of 16 bases. Germline assignment: CDR1 SGHTA and CDR2 FQGNSA. The CDR3 is 16 residues long. Here the CDR3 reads CASSPEQGQAGNTIYF. In DNA form, the CDR3 reads TGTGCCAGCAGCCCTGAACAGGGTCAAGCTGGAAACACCATATATTTT.

This sequence joins TRBV9 and TRBJ2-6; D not resolved. There are 14 residues in the CDR3. Germline assignment: CDR1 SGDLS and CDR2 YYNGEE. V lost 7 bases to trimming and J lost 2 bases, with 10 bases between them. Here the CDR3 reads CASQKGTGANVLTF. CDR3 nucleotide sequence: TGTGCCAGCCAGAAGGGTACTGGGGCCAACGTCCTGACTTTC.

This sequence joins TRBV2 and TRBJ2-3; a possible D gene is TRBD2 (7 bases). The germline gives CDR1 SNHLY, CDR2 FYNNEI. Trimming took 11 bases from V and 4 from J, leaving 22 bases between them. The CDR3 loop spans 15 amino acids. CDR3 amino acids: CAQARTGGSADTQYF. In DNA form, the CDR3 reads TGTGCCCAGGCAAGGACGGGGGGCAGCGCAGATACGCAGTATTTT.

This rearrangement joins TRBV10-3 to TRBJ2-7; D is perhaps TRBD1 or TRBD2 (6 bases each). The CDR3 runs to 14 residues. The V gene lost 0 bases and the J gene lost 13 bases, with 19 bases spanning the gap. CDR1 and CDR2 (germline): ENHRY, SYGVKD. CDR3 coding DNA: TGTGCCATCAGTGAGTCGGCACAGGGAGGTAATTTATACTTC. It translates to CAISESAQGGNLYF.

The V gene is TRBV19, the J gene TRBJ2-3; perhaps TRBD2 as D (5 bases). The CDR3 has 16 amino acids. V was trimmed by 3 bases and J by 1 base, leaving 14 bases between them. The germline V gene encodes CDR1 LNHDA and CDR2 SQIVND (reference sequence). CDR3 amino acids: CASSIERRERTDTQYF. CDR3 DNA: TGTGCCAGTAGTATCGAACGCCGGGAACGCACAGATACGCAGTATTTT. Variable domain in full (rest from reference TRBV19 and TRBJ2-3): DGGITQSPKYLFRKEGQNVTLSCEQNLNHDAMYWYRQDPGQGLRLIYYSQIVNDFQKGDIAEGYSVSREKKESFPLTVTSAQKNPTAFYLCASSIERRERTDTQYFGPGTRLTVL.

This chain connects TRBV5-5 to TRBJ2-1, with D perhaps matching TRBD2 (6 bases). Germline loops: CDR1 SGHKS, CDR2 YYEKEE (reference sequence). The ends were cut back, 5 bases at V and 0 bases at J, with 15 bases in the middle. This CDR3 region has 16 residues. The chain's CDR3 is CASSSIAASSYNEQFF. The CDR3 DNA sequence: TGTGCCAGCAGTTCGATAGCGGCCAGCTCCTACAATGAGCAGTTCTTC.

The rearrangement joins TRBV19 to TRBJ1-4; the D is unclear. This CDR3 comprises 13 residues. Trimming left V 2 bases short and J 7 bases short, with 8 bases between. CDR1 and CDR2 from the germline V gene are LNHDA and SQIVND (reference sequence). CDR3 nucleotide sequence: TGTGCCAGTAGTATAAACCCTGCTGAAAAACTGTTTTTT. As protein: CASSINPAEKLFF.

The genes are TRBV7-9 and TRBJ2-4, with D tentatively TRBD1 or TRBD2 (5 bases each). V was pared by 0 bases and J by 0 bases, with 15 bases between. CDR1 is SEHNR and CDR2 is FQNEAQ in the germline V gene (reference sequence). CDR3 length: 18 residues. The DNA of the CDR3 is TGTGCCAGCAGCTTAGCGGGACCCTCCCTTCTAGCCAAAAACATTCAGTACTTC. As protein: CASSLAGPSLLAKNIQYF.